These T cell receptor beta chains were read from a single sample in a study of response to subunit inactivated influenza vaccine. Using its own MiXCR run on the RT-PCR reads, TCRdb lists one record per CDR3 protein. The sample includes 550,000 to 650,000 distinct CDR3 sequences, around 11% of them seen just once. The source was PBMCs from blood, collected on the day of vaccination. These receptors originate from a man aged 50 or older who received an inactivated influenza vaccine. CDR3s include the opening cysteine and the closing phenylalanine or tryptophan. The order of the fields is V gene, J gene, clone size, D gene, CDR3 DNA, CDR3 protein. A D gene is named only where the DNA matches it firmly. The listing skips clone size in some rows; elsewhere it reads once, few, many or a size class.

>TRBV7-2|TRBJ1-5|.|.
TGTGCCAGCAGCTTATTATTCGGGGGGAATCAGTCCCAGCATTTT
CASSLLFGGNQSQHF
>TRBV4-1|TRBJ2-1|.|TRBD2
TGCGCCAGCAGACCTGTAGGGACTAGCGGGAGTGGAGAGCAGTTCTTC
CASRPVGTSGSGEQFF
>TRBV5-6|TRBJ2-5|few|.
TGTGCCAGCAGCCCCGGTCATGAGACCCAGTACTTC
CASSPGHETQYF
>TRBV11-2|TRBJ2-5|few|TRBD2
TGTGCCAGCAACCACGGGGGGGAAGAGACCCAGTACTTC
CASNHGGEETQYF
>TRBV28|TRBJ2-7|few|TRBD1
TGTGCCAGCAGTAAATCGGGACAGGGGTACTACGAGCAGTACTTC
CASSKSGQGYYEQYF
>TRBV5-1|TRBJ2-5|few|TRBD1
TGCGCCAGCAGCCGGGACAGCAAAGAGACCCAGTACTTC
CASSRDSKETQYF
>TRBV5-1|TRBJ2-7|many|TRBD2
TGCGCCAGCAGCATTAGCGGGGGATACGAGCAGTACTTC
CASSISGGYEQYF
>TRBV12-5|TRBJ2-1|few|.
TGTGCTAGTGGTTTGGACCGCAATGAGCAGTTCTTC
CASGLDRNEQFF
>TRBV11-1|TRBJ1-1|.|TRBD1
TGTGCCAGCAGCTCCCGGCAATCGACAGGGACGGAGACGGGATGGAACACTGAAGCTTTCTTT
CASSSRQSTGTETGWNTEAFF
>TRBV20-1|TRBJ2-7|many|TRBD1
TGCAGTGCTAGGGTGGCACAGGGGGCGGCTTACGAGCAGTACTTC
CSARVAQGAAYEQYF
>TRBV28|TRBJ2-5|few|TRBD2
TGTGCCAGCACCTTAGGGGCTAGCGGGACACAGGGCCAGTACTTC
CASTLGASGTQGQYF
>TRBV12-3/TRBV12-4|TRBJ1-1|many|.
TGTGCCAGCACCACTGGGGGGAACACTGAAGCTTTCTTT
CASTTGGNTEAFF
>TRBV5-1|TRBJ2-3|many|TRBD2
TGCGCCAGCAGCCCCCGGCCTAGCGGGCGCACAGATACGCAGTATTTT
CASSPRPSGRTDTQYF
>TRBV6-2/TRBV6-3|TRBJ2-2|.|TRBD2
TGTGCCACGTGGACTAGCGGGACACCTAACACCGGGGAGCTGTTTTTT
CATWTSGTPNTGELFF
>TRBV7-9|TRBJ2-3|few|.
TGTGCCAGCAGTCAGGACTTTAAATACACAGATACGCAGTATTTT
CASSQDFKYTDTQYF
>TRBV18|TRBJ2-7|.|.
TGTGCCAGCTCACCAGGGTCCGGGACGGTAAAAGAGCAGTACTTC
CASSPGSGTVKEQYF
>TRBV5-6|TRBJ1-1|.|.
TGTGCCAGCAGCTTGGTAGTAGGGAAGGACACTGAAGCTTTCTTT
CASSLVVGKDTEAFF
>TRBV7-2|TRBJ1-3|few|.
TGTGCCAGCAGCTTAGGAGGGCTGGAAGGAAACACCATATATTTT
CASSLGGLEGNTIYF
>TRBV9|TRBJ2-5|many|TRBD2
TGTGCCAGCAGCGCCACCGGGACTACAAAAGAGACCCAGTACTTC
CASSATGTTKETQYF
>TRBV11-3|TRBJ2-3|.|.
TGTGCCAGCAGCTCCGCTAGGGCAGATACGCAGTATTTT
CASSSARADTQYF
>TRBV12-3/TRBV12-4|TRBJ2-1|few|TRBD2
TGTGCCAGCAGTTCTCGAGCGGGAGGGCTCTCCTACAATGAGCAGTTCTTC
CASSSRAGGLSYNEQFF
>TRBV10-3|TRBJ2-3|many|TRBD2
TGTGCCATCAGTGTACCCCCATCGGACAGGCAACGCGATTCGGGACTAGCGGCAGATACGCAGTATTTT
CAISVPPSDRQRDSGLAADTQYF
>TRBV7-2|TRBJ2-7|.|.
TGTGCCAGCAGCTTATATGGTCGTGGAGTCGGATCCTACGAGCAGTACTTC
CASSLYGRGVGSYEQYF
>TRBV5-1|TRBJ2-1|few|TRBD2
TGCGCCAGCAGCTTGTTCCTAGCGGGATCTTACAATGAGCAGTTCTTC
CASSLFLAGSYNEQFF
>TRBV7-9|TRBJ2-7|few|TRBD1
TGTGCCAGCAGCAGCCGGGACAGGGTGTTGGAGCAGTACTTC
CASSSRDRVLEQYF
>TRBV20-1|TRBJ1-1|many|.
TGCAGTGCTAAGATGGGGGAGTGGATGAACACTGAAGCTTTCTTT
CSAKMGEWMNTEAFF
>TRBV12-3/TRBV12-4|TRBJ2-5|few|.
TGTGCCAGCAGTTTCGGGTTTGAGGGTCCCCCCCAGTACTTC
CASSFGFEGPPQYF
>TRBV28|TRBJ2-7|few|TRBD1
TGTGCCAGCAGTTTCCCCGACAGGGGAACCTACGAGCAGTACTTC
CASSFPDRGTYEQYF
>TRBV20-1|TRBJ2-5|few|TRBD2
TGCAGTGCTCAGACTAGCGGGGGGGCCTTAGAGACCCAGTACTTC
CSAQTSGGALETQYF
>TRBV11-1|TRBJ2-3|few|TRBD2
TGTGCCAGCAGCTTAGCTTTTTCGACTAGCGGGACGACAGATACGCAGTATTTT
CASSLAFSTSGTTDTQYF
>TRBV7-8|TRBJ2-1|.|.
TGTGCCAGCAGCCTAGCCCCTCTTTGGGGGCAGATAAACAATGAGCAGTTCTTC
CASSLAPLWGQINNEQFF
>TRBV20-1|TRBJ2-3|many|TRBD2
TGCAGTGCTACCAGCGGGGCTAGCACAGATACGCAGTATTTT
CSATSGASTDTQYF
>TRBV27|TRBJ2-1|few|TRBD2
TGTGCCAGCACTCCGGGACTAGCCTACAATGAGCAGTTCTTC
CASTPGLAYNEQFF
>TRBV15|TRBJ2-1|many|.
TGTGCCACCAGCAGAGACGCCGGGAGTTCCTACAATGAGCAGTTCTTC
CATSRDAGSSYNEQFF
>TRBV11-2|TRBJ2-1|many|.
TGTGCCAGCAGCTTAGGGTTAGCGGAGTACAATGAGCAGTTCTTC
CASSLGLAEYNEQFF
>TRBV7-9|TRBJ2-7|few|TRBD1
TGTGCCAGCAGCTTGGGGTTGGACAGGGTCTGGCACGAGCAGTACTTC
CASSLGLDRVWHEQYF
>TRBV10-3|TRBJ2-3|.|TRBD1
TGTGCCATCAGTGAGTCGGGAACAGGGGCCTCCCTTAGCACAGATACGCAGTATTTT
CAISESGTGASLSTDTQYF
>TRBV11-2|TRBJ2-2|.|.
TGTGCCAGCAGCTTTCCTTCAGGGGTTAACACCGGGGAGCTGTTTTTT
CASSFPSGVNTGELFF
>TRBV7-9|TRBJ2-1|.|.
TGTGCCAGCAGCTTAGTCTTTAGCTGGGTGGGGAACAATGAGCAGTTCTTC
CASSLVFSWVGNNEQFF
>TRBV6-5|TRBJ2-7|.|.
TGTGCCAGCAGTTACTCCCAGGGTCCCGAGCAGTACTTC
CASSYSQGPEQYF
>TRBV20-1|TRBJ2-7|.|.
TGCAGTGCTCCCCGGGTAGGAATTGGCGAGCAGTACTTC
CSAPRVGIGEQYF